This T cell receptor beta chain appears in the sequencing data of a study of blood T cell repertoires in COVID-19. On the study more broadly: T cells, B-cell-depleted T cells, or PBMCs provided the cDNA or gDNA that served as material.

Assay used: immunoSEQ multiplex PCR; TCRdb lists only in-frame clones, some missing. The top ten clones hold approximately 2% of a sample with roughly 250,000 clones, just over 90% of them seen once. The CDR3 is 13 residues long. V gave up 5 bases and J gave up 5 bases, with 10 bases separating them. Germline CDR1 reads MNHEY; CDR2 reads SVGAGI. J is TRBJ1-5 and V is TRBV6-5; perhaps TRBD1 as D (5 bases). Sequenced input: PBMCs or T cells enriched from blood (not recorded which). The origin of this receptor is a woman younger than 30 who had recovered from COVID-19. CDR3 sequence: CASSITGYQPQHF. CDR3 DNA sequence: TGTGCCAGCAGTATAACAGGTTATCAGCCCCAGCATTTT.